The rows below give T cell receptor beta chains drawn from one sample of a study of cytomegalovirus exposure and HLA in healthy donors. Clones were sequenced by immunoSEQ multiplex PCR, and TCRdb holds only the in-frame ones, with some missing. The table lists roughly 150,000 clones, 80% to 85% of them singletons. Sequencing used PBMCs. Receptors originate from a boy aged 2 to 9 in good health and CMV-seronegative. CDR3s include the opening cysteine and the closing phenylalanine or tryptophan. Clone size, where shown, is once, few, many, or a class for clones that have expanded.

>TRBV30|TRBJ1-2|NA
CAWSLQGDGYTF
>TRBV9|TRBJ2-3|NA
CASTTFDTASTDTQYF
>TRBV7-9|TRBJ2-5|NA
CASTRDQETQYF
>TRBV11-1|TRBJ1-1|NA
CASSFYSPSHRSMNTEAFF
>TRBV6-5|TRBJ2-5|NA
CASSYSVTAQETQYF
>TRBV5-6|TRBJ2-1|NA
CASSIGLAGEFNEQFF
>TRBV7-2|TRBJ2-7|once
CASSLGRQVTGVAYEQYF
>TRBV7-5|TRBJ2-4|NA
CVRGLLRGSSPKAKNIQYF
>TRBV27|TRBJ2-7|NA
CASSYQRERGEQYF
>TRBV28|TRBJ1-5|NA
CASGSGIQPQHF
>TRBV11-3|TRBJ2-3|NA
CASSLDRVIDTQYF
>TRBV19|TRBJ2-7|NA
CASNRGYEQYF
>TRBV5-1|TRBJ1-4|NA
CASRPGGATNEKLFF
>TRBV9|TRBJ1-1|NA
CASSVGQLNTEAFF
>TRBV25-1|TRBJ2-7|once
CASSATGQGLYEQYF
>TRBV25-1|TRBJ1-1|NA
CASSDPRRPNTEAFF
>TRBV19|TRBJ2-7|NA
CASSSGTKRGLGEQYF
>TRBV10-3|TRBJ2-5|NA
CAIKGEETQYF
>TRBV28|TRBJ2-1|NA
CASSLGFSGNEQFF
>TRBV27|TRBJ2-1|few
CATSFISGTTRNEQFF
>TRBV7-3|TRBJ2-3|NA
CASSLLVAGLAGTDTQYF
>TRBV9|TRBJ1-2|NA
CASSPGTSNLYGYTF
>TRBV2|TRBJ2-1|NA
CASSEGWAGGVDEQFF
>TRBV6-5|TRBJ2-7|NA
CASTRTGGSYEQYF
>TRBV25-1|TRBJ2-5|NA
CASSGAAGEETQYF
>TRBV5-1|TRBJ2-5|once
CASTPKGQIWETQYF
>TRBV9|TRBJ2-3|once
CASSADRVLTGDTQYF
>TRBV7-6|TRBJ1-4|NA
CASSLVETGVNEKLFF
>TRBV6-7|NA|NA
CASRIRDSYEQYF
>TRBV7-9|TRBJ1-4|NA
CASSTPPGQGDEKLFF
>TRBV19|TRBJ2-7|NA
CASSISLGDEQYF
>TRBV19|TRBJ2-1|NA
CASSIETRYEQFF
>TRBV11-1|TRBJ2-3|NA
CASSPDRGFTDTQYF
>TRBV9|NA|NA
CASSAEGTPSYEQYF
>TRBV4-1|TRBJ2-7|NA
CASSQDDQGNYEQYF
>TRBV5-1|TRBJ2-7|NA
CASSATGGSYEQYF
>TRBV5-4|TRBJ2-5|NA
CASSLAGIETQYF
>TRBV4-3|TRBJ1-4|NA
CASSQAFSRVEDEKLFF
>TRBV5-4|TRBJ2-3|NA
CASSLVSSGRDTQYF
>TRBV10-3|TRBJ1-2|NA
CAILAWAGNGYTF
>TRBV4-1|TRBJ2-7|NA
CASSQDSARSGRAGYEQYF
>TRBV19|TRBJ2-7|NA
CASTRTAGAAEQYF
>TRBV7-2|TRBJ2-6|NA
CASSFIGQPSPPGANVLTF
>TRBV5-1|TRBJ1-3|once
CASRRIPGNTIYF
>TRBV7-6|TRBJ2-1|NA
CASSLTRTSYSNEQFF
>TRBV5-6|TRBJ2-7|NA
CASSLSFGTGVPYEQYF
>TRBV27|TRBJ1-2|NA
CASSPGHVYGYTF
>TRBV4-1|TRBJ1-5|NA
CASSQVGRGPSNQPQHF
>TRBV13|TRBJ2-1|few
CASSLRGVYNEQFF
>TRBV4-1|TRBJ1-1|NA
CASSQWPQDSTEAFF
>TRBV7-9|TRBJ1-2|NA
CASSSDYGYTF
>TRBV19|TRBJ1-2|NA
CASSAQGHYGYTF
>TRBV29-1|TRBJ2-3|NA
CSVLGRDRGRRDTQYF